This T cell receptor (beta chain) was documented in a study of identical twins. TCRdb passed the 5' RACE reads through MiXCR, listing each CDR3 protein once. The data show 690,000 or so distinct CDR3 sequences, with 8.6% seen just once and 0.98% held by the top ten. Trimming shortened V by 7 bases and J by 0 bases, and 16 bases separated the two germline ends. The CDR3 covers 15 residues. The germline V gene encodes CDR1 SGHAT and CDR2 FQNNGV. This clonotype was counted between two and nine times. This same sample was also part of a study on yellow fever vaccine responses in identical twins.

The chain employs TRBV11-2 and TRBJ2-7; D tentatively fits TRBD1 or TRBD2 (6 bases each). The receptor comes from a woman under 30 in good health. What was sequenced was PBMCs. CDR3 nucleotide sequence: TGTGCCAGCACCCCGACGGGGGCTCGCTCCTACGAGCAGTACTTC. Protein: CASTPTGARSYEQYF.